This T cell receptor (beta chain) was documented in a study of circulating CD8 cells and anti-PD-1 response in melanoma. Germline assignment: CDR1 KGHDR and CDR2 SFDVKD. V lost 9 bases, J lost 9 bases, and 16 bases stayed unmatched. This CDR3 contains 15 residues. General study points: Subset repertoires were largely private at M1, with under 8% shared. Published repertoire comparisons used only baseline and M1 samples.

This clonotype is judged large. Its antigen is still unknown. Sorting of live CD3+CD8+TCRalphabeta+ cells by PD-1 and/or TIGIT gave four subsets. TCR libraries were prepared from roughly 15 ng of total RNA with the QIAseq Immune Repertoire TCR panel. One entry per CDR3 protein, called by TCRdb with MiXCR from the reads. Of some 460 distinct CDR3 sequences listed, 5% to 6.5% were seen once; the top ten hold approximately 41%. Here the sequenced sample was CD8+ T cells from PBMCs, taken at baseline or after one month of anti-PD-1 therapy (not recorded which). The sequence came from a human donor with melanoma. This chain links TRBV24-1 with TRBJ2-1; 7 bases line up with TRBD1. This CDR3 reads CATGDGTDPLGEQFF. The CDR3 DNA sequence: TGTGCCACCGGGGATGGGACAGATCCTCTCGGTGAGCAGTTCTTC.